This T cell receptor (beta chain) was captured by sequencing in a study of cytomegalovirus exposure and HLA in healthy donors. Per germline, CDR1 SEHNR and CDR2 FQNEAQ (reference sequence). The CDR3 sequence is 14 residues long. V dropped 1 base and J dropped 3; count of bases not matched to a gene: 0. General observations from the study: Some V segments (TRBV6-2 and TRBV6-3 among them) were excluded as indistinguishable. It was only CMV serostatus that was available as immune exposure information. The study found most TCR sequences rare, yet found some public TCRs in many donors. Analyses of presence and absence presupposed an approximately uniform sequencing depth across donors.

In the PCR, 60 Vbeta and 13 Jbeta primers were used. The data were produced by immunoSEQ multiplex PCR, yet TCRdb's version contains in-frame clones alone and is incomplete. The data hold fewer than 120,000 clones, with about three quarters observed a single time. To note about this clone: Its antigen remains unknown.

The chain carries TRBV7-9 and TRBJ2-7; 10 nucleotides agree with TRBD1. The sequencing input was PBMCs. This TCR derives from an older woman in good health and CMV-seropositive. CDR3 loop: CASSLGDRGYEQYF. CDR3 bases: TGTGCCAGCAGCTTAGGGGACAGGGGCTACGAGCAGTACTTC.